What follows are 30 T cell receptor beta chains derived from one specimen sequenced in a study of blood T cell repertoires in COVID-19. The assay was immunoSEQ multiplex PCR, and TCRdb's table has in-frame clones only and misses some. The sample has about 200,000 clones, roughly 82% seen once. The sample comprised PBMCs or T cells enriched from blood (not recorded which). Receptor source: a woman aged 60-75 years with acute COVID-19.

The chain employs TRBV4-2 and TRBJ1-1, with D hard to call. The CDR3 has 15 residues. Germline CDR1 and CDR2: LGHNA and YNFKEQ. Trimming took off 7 bases at V and 1 base at J, with 16 bases between the two ends. In DNA form, the CDR3 reads TGTGCCAGCACCCGAAAATCCGGGGAGAACACTGAAGCTTTCTTT. As protein: CASTRKSGENTEAFF.

This clone was recorded only once. Other DNA sequences in the sample encode the same CDR3. The V and J genes are TRBV4-1 and TRBJ1-2, with 9 bases lining up with TRBD1. The ends lost 4 bases at V and 4 bases at J; junction bases unmatched: 4. Germline CDR1 reads MGHRA; CDR2 reads YSYEKL. The CDR3 is made up of 14 amino acids. The CDR3 DNA follows: TGCGCCAGCAGCCCGGACAGGGGTGGCTATGGCTACACCTTC. Protein sequence: CASSPDRGGYGYTF.

The chain joins TRBV6-5 to TRBJ1-2; D not resolved. The CDR3 extends over 15 amino acids. The V gene's germline CDR1 is MNHEY and CDR2 SVGAGI. V was clipped by 0 bases and J by 7 bases, with 15 bases between them. The CDR3 DNA sequence: TGTGCCAGCAGTTACTCCCCGGGCAGCGGATTTGGCTACACCTTC. Its translation is CASSYSPGSGFGYTF.

This chain links TRBV11-2 with TRBJ2-5; TRBD2 matches at 10 bases. Germline V gene sequence: CDR1 SGHAT, CDR2 FQNNGV. V dropped 5 bases and J dropped 4; count of bases not matched to a gene: 7. The CDR3 loop spans 15 amino acids. The CDR3 region is CASSRSGGARETQYF. The CDR3 DNA follows: TGTGCCAGCAGCCGCAGCGGGGGGGCGCGAGAGACCCAGTACTTC.

V usage is TRBV7-9 and J usage is TRBJ1-2, with 8 bases lining up with TRBD1. Losses at the gene ends were 4 bases for V and 6 bases for J; bases not matched to a gene: 10. The CDR3 is 15 residues long. Per germline, CDR1 SEHNR and CDR2 FQNEAQ (reference sequence). The CDR3, as DNA: TGTGCCAGCAGCTCTTTCAGGGAACAGGGGGATGGCTACACCTTC. Translation: CASSSFREQGDGYTF.

The chain employs TRBV12-3 or TRBV12-4 and TRBJ1-5, with 9 nucleotides matching TRBD1. V lost 7 bases to trimming and J lost 7 bases; unmatched junction nucleotides: 5. CDR3 length equals 13 residues. CDR3 protein: CASTPGQGQPQHF. As DNA, the CDR3 is TGTGCCAGCACCCCGGGACAGGGCCAGCCCCAGCATTTT.

The V call is TRBV7-2, the J call TRBJ2-1; D is unclear. CDR1 SGHTA and CDR2 FQGNSA come from the germline V gene. This CDR3 is built from 12 residues. V was pared by 1 base and J by 7 bases, with 5 bases between. DNA for the CDR3: TGTGCCAGCAGCTTAGGACTTAATGAGCAGTTCTTC. Translation gives CASSLGLNEQFF. Using reference TRBV7-2 and TRBJ2-1 for the parts outside the CDR3, the full variable domain is GAGVSQSPSNKVTEKGKDVELRCDPISGHTALYWYRQSLGQGLEFLIYFQGNSAPDKSGLPSDRFSAERTGGSVSTLTIQRTQQEDSAVYLCASSLGLNEQFFGPGTRLTVL.

The chain recombines TRBV6-2 or TRBV6-3 with TRBJ2-2; 11 nucleotides align to TRBD2. Per germline, CDR1 MNHEY and CDR2 SVGEGT. V shed 5 bases, J shed 5 bases, and the junction held 4 bases outside the gene matches. There are 15 residues in the CDR3. CDR3 DNA: TGTGCCAGCAGTATGACTAGCGGGGTTACCGGGGAGCTGTTTTTT. This gives the protein CASSMTSGVTGELFF.

The chain couples TRBV24-1 to TRBJ1-5, with a possible D match to TRBD1 (6 bases). The CDR3 is 13 amino acids. V was shortened by 5 bases and J by 7 bases, with 11 bases between the two germline ends. Germline CDR1 KGHDR, CDR2 SFDVKD. CDR3 protein: CATSARGRQPQHF. The CDR3 coding sequence is TGTGCCACCAGTGCCAGGGGCCGCCAGCCCCAGCATTTT.

The chain joins TRBV6-5 to TRBJ2-7; D is ambiguous. The germline CDR1 and CDR2 sequences are MNHEY and SVGAGI. This CDR3 contains 16 residues. With 0 bases removed from V and 0 bases from J, the gap between germline ends came to 12 bases. CDR3 sequence: CASSYSRYGTSYEQYF. The CDR3 DNA reads TGTGCCAGCAGTTACTCGAGGTACGGTACCTCCTACGAGCAGTACTTC.

This clone has just one count. CDR3 bases: TGTGCCAGTTCCGAGAGCGTAACGGATCAGCCCCAGCATTTT. Amino acids: CASSESVTDQPQHF. The V and J genes are TRBV11-2 and TRBJ1-5; D is uncertain. The CDR3 totals 14 residues. Germline V gene sequence: CDR1 SGHAT, CDR2 FQNNGV. The V gene lost 9 bases and the J gene lost 5 bases, with 17 bases spanning the gap.

This chain links TRBV4-1 with TRBJ2-6; D ambiguous. Germline V gene sequence: CDR1 MGHRA, CDR2 YSYEKL. The CDR3 has 16 residues. Deletions cut 4 bases from V and 0 bases from J, with 10 bases between. CDR3 sequence reads: CASSPITRSGANVLTF. The CDR3 nucleotides are TGCGCCAGCAGCCCCATTACACGCTCTGGGGCCAACGTCCTGACTTTC.

This clone was counted a single time. The chain carries TRBV5-4 and TRBJ2-3; D gene unclear. The V gene's germline CDR1 is SGHNT and CDR2 YYREEE (reference sequence). This CDR3 has 15 residues. The V end was cut by 2 bases, the J end by 0 bases, with 10 bases between. CDR3: CASSLATTSTDTQYF. CDR3 bases: TGTGCCAGCAGCTTAGCGACCACTAGCACAGATACGCAGTATTTT.

The CDR3 region is CASSSTRGGMDTQYF. CDR3 in DNA: TGTGCCAGCAGCTCAACTAGGGGGGGAATGGATACGCAGTATTTT. The rearrangement uses TRBV14 and TRBJ2-3, with a possible D match to TRBD2 (7 bases). The ends were cut back, 5 bases at V and 6 bases at J, with 18 bases in the middle. The germline CDR1 and CDR2 sequences are SGHDN and FVKESK. The CDR3 has 15 residues.

V gene TRBV9 combines with J gene TRBJ2-1, with 9 bases matching TRBD2. The ends lost 2 bases at V and 5 bases at J; junction bases unmatched: 5. This CDR3 is 15 amino acids long. Germline loops: CDR1 SGDLS, CDR2 YYNGEE. CDR3 protein: CASSVSGGDHNEQFF. The CDR3 nucleotides are TGTGCCAGCAGCGTTAGCGGGGGAGACCACAATGAGCAGTTCTTC.

V gene TRBV7-2 combines with J gene TRBJ1-1; D unclear. Germline CDR1 is SGHTA and CDR2 is FQGNSA. V was pared by 8 bases and J by 6 bases, with 4 bases between. CDR3 length equals 9 residues. This chain's CDR3 is CASSSEAFF. CDR3 nucleotides: TGTGCCAGCTCCTCTGAAGCTTTCTTT.

The chain employs TRBV7-9 and TRBJ2-3, with 12 bases fitting TRBD1. CDR1 and CDR2 from the germline V gene are SEHNR and FQNEAQ (reference sequence). The CDR3 runs 16 residues. V was pared by 4 bases and J by 4 bases, with 6 bases of the junction left unmatched. The CDR3: CASSSGTGGPPDTQYF. CDR3 coding DNA: TGTGCCAGCAGCTCCGGGACAGGGGGCCCCCCAGATACGCAGTATTTT.

The chain uses TRBV3-1 (or the pseudogene TRBV3-2) and TRBJ1-1; D possibly corresponds to TRBD1 (6 bases). V was shortened by 0 bases and J by 7 bases, with 9 bases between the two germline ends. The CDR3 spans 13 residues. Germline CDR1 is LGHDT and CDR2 is YNNKEL (reference sequence). CDR3 residues: CASSQDRGGEAFF. The CDR3 nucleotides are TGTGCCAGCAGCCAAGACAGGGGTGGTGAAGCTTTCTTT.

The CDR3 spells CASSPTVGAGKGNEQFF. DNA of the CDR3: TGTGCCAGCTCCCCAACTGTGGGAGCGGGGAAGGGCAATGAGCAGTTCTTC. The rearrangement joins TRBV18 to TRBJ2-1; 7 positions match TRBD2. The germline gives CDR1 KGHSH, CDR2 LQKENI. CDR3 length equals 17 residues. The V segment lost 6 bases and the J segment 6 bases; nucleotides outside the gene matches: 17.

This chain connects TRBV6-5 to TRBJ2-3; 9 bases align to TRBD2. With V trimmed by 6 bases and J by 3 bases, 7 bases remained unmatched. The CDR3 covers 15 residues. Per the germline V gene, CDR1 is MNHEY and CDR2 is SVGAGI. In DNA, the CDR3 is TGTGCCAGCAGAATAGCGGGAGTGGGGACAGATACGCAGTATTTT. Protein: CASRIAGVGTDTQYF.

J is TRBJ1-1 and V is TRBV6-6; D might be TRBD1 (5 bases). The CDR3 totals 15 residues. Germline assignment: CDR1 MNHNY and CDR2 SVGAGI (reference sequence). V was trimmed by 4 bases and J by 2 bases, leaving 14 bases between them. This chain's CDR3 is CASSFRTYSNTEAFF. The CDR3 DNA reads as TGTGCCAGCAGTTTCAGGACATACTCCAACACTGAAGCTTTCTTT.

The chain has TRBV10-3 and TRBJ2-5, with 9 bases lining up with TRBD1. V dropped 4 bases and J dropped 5; count of bases not matched to a gene: 5. This CDR3 has 14 amino acids. Germline V CDR1 and CDR2: ENHRY, SYGVKD. DNA for the CDR3: TGTGCCATCAGTGGAGGGGACAGGGTGGAGACCCAGTACTTC. Protein: CAISGGDRVETQYF.

The chain uses TRBV29-1 and TRBJ2-3; 7 bases align to TRBD2. Germline CDR1 is SQVTM and CDR2 is ANQGSEA. CDR3 length: 15 residues. Trimming cost V 6 bases and J 2 bases; bases outside gene matches: 11. As DNA, the CDR3 is TGCAGCGTCGCGCGACTAGCAGACCACACAGATACGCAGTATTTT. It codes for CSVARLADHTDTQYF.

This clone came up once. The CDR3 is CASKDRGPNVNSPLHF. The CDR3 DNA is TGCGCCAGCAAGGACAGGGGACCGAATGTGAATTCACCCCTCCACTTT. The chain has TRBV5-1 and TRBJ1-6; 9 bases agree with TRBD1. CDR3 size: 16 residues. Per the germline V gene, CDR1 is SGHRS and CDR2 is YFSETQ. V was clipped by 6 bases and J by 7 bases; unmatched bases: 11.

This clone was seen more than once but under ten times. The gene calls are TRBV29-1 and TRBJ2-2; TRBD1 matches at 7 bases. This CDR3 is built from 16 residues. J lost 2 bases, V lost 6 bases, and 12 bases had no gene match. CDR1 and CDR2 from the germline V gene are SQVTM and ANQGSEA. The CDR3 bases are TGCAGCGTCCAAGGGGGCCATACAACAAACACCGGGGAGCTGTTTTTT. Translation: CSVQGGHTTNTGELFF.

The chain recombines TRBV18 with TRBJ1-5; the match to TRBD1 covers 7 bases. Germline values: CDR1 KGHSH, CDR2 LQKENI. Trimming removed 4 bases from V and 3 bases from J; junction bases left unmatched: 6. The CDR3 sequence is 15 residues long. This CDR3 is CASSLSQGDNQPQHF. For the CDR3, the DNA is TGTGCCAGCTCACTTAGTCAGGGGGACAATCAGCCCCAGCATTTT.

The rearrangement uses TRBV28 and TRBJ1-3; weak D call: TRBD1 (5 bases). The germline V gene has CDR1 MDHEN and CDR2 SYDVKM. Trimming shortened V by 6 bases and J by 0 bases, and 9 bases separated the two germline ends. The CDR3 spans 14 residues. CDR3 loop: CASRAGGSGNTIYF. For the CDR3, the DNA is TGTGCCAGCAGAGCCGGGGGCTCTGGAAACACCATATATTTT.

The chain employs TRBV5-1 and TRBJ1-4, with D possibly matching TRBD1 (5 bases). Looked up from germline, CDR1 is SGHRS and CDR2 is YFSETQ. The CDR3 is 15 amino acids. The ends were cut back, 4 bases at V and 7 bases at J, with 17 bases in the middle. CDR3 protein: CASSHTTDRTEKLFF. In DNA, the CDR3 is TGCGCCAGCAGCCATACCACAGACAGAACTGAAAAACTGTTTTTT.

The chain employs TRBV28 and TRBJ2-7, with D possibly TRBD2 on 6 matching bases. Germline-derived CDR1 and CDR2 are MDHEN and SYDVKM. The CDR3 has 14 amino acids. Trimming took off 6 bases at V and 0 bases at J, with 12 bases between the two ends. The CDR3 spells CASSSPGGSYEQYV. The CDR3, as DNA: TGTGCCAGCAGCTCCCCCGGGGGCTCCTACGAGCAGTACGTC.

V is TRBV6-5 and J is TRBJ1-6; 8 bases map to TRBD1. Unmatched junction bases numbered 4, after V lost 2 bases and J lost 7 bases. CDR1 and CDR2 from the germline V gene are MNHEY and SVGAGI. The CDR3 has 15 residues. The CDR3 loop is CASSYTDRANSPLHF. The CDR3 coding sequence is TGTGCCAGCAGTTACACGGACAGGGCGAATTCACCCCTCCACTTT.